One and the same sample provided the 8 T cell receptor beta chains below, sequenced in a study of T-cell reconstitution after alpha-beta-depleted transplantation in children. Molecular barcoding with unique molecular identifiers was used for the TCRbeta library. MiXCR, applied by TCRdb to the PCR reads, yields one record per CDR3 protein. The data contain 200,000 to 250,000 distinct CDR3 sequences, around 25% of them singletons. The specimen was PBMCs, collected before TCRalphabeta/CD19-depleted stem cell transplant. The receptors originated from a girl aged 2 to 10 with Fanconi anemia, due to receive a stem cell transplant.

The chain recombines TRBV28 with TRBJ2-2, with D perhaps TRBD2 (6 bases). Trimming stripped 2 bases from V and 7 bases from J, with 11 bases between. Germline V CDR1 and CDR2: MDHEN, SYDVKM. This CDR3 has 14 amino acids. As DNA, the CDR3 is TGTGCCAGCAGTTTAGCGAGACTAGACGGGGAGCTGTTTTTT. Translating gives CASSLARLDGELFF.

This clonotype was detected only a few times. The chain is built from TRBV12-3 or TRBV12-4 and TRBJ2-4; 7 bases are a match to TRBD2. The CDR3 covers 15 residues. V shed 5 bases, J shed 0 bases, and the junction held 4 bases outside the gene matches. The CDR3 DNA reads as TGTGCCAGCAGTCCGATAGCGGGAGCCAAAAACATTCAGTACTTC. Its translation: CASSPIAGAKNIQYF.

This clonotype was counted many times. The CDR3 is CSVEDNLGRETYEQYF. The CDR3 region has the DNA TGCAGCGTTGAAGATAATCTGGGCAGGGAAACCTACGAGCAGTACTTC. The genes are TRBV29-1 and TRBJ2-7; perhaps TRBD1 as D (5 bases). Trimming took 0 bases from V and 2 from J, leaving 17 bases between them. The length of the CDR3 is 16 residues. Germline values: CDR1 SQVTM, CDR2 ANQGSEA.

This clonotype was seen a few times. This rearrangement joins TRBV12-3 or TRBV12-4 to TRBJ1-5, with 8 nucleotides matching TRBD1. The CDR3 runs 14 residues. V lost 6 bases, J lost 3 bases, and 4 bases stayed unmatched. CDR3 DNA sequence: TGTGCCAGCAGCGGGACAGGCTACAATCAGCCCCAGCATTTT. It yields the protein CASSGTGYNQPQHF.

This clonotype was observed many times. This sequence joins TRBV25-1 and TRBJ2-5; no clear D gene. The CDR3 spans 11 residues. Germline loops: CDR1 MGHDK, CDR2 SYGVNS. DNA for the CDR3: TGTGTCTCACTCGCCCAAGAGACCCAGTACTTC. Translated: CVSLAQETQYF.

This clonotype was counted only a few times. The chain recombines TRBV7-2 with TRBJ2-3, with no clear D. The CDR3 contains 13 residues. CDR1 and CDR2 (germline): SGHTA, FQGNSA. V was trimmed by 5 bases and J by 0 bases, leaving 6 bases between them. CDR3 loop: CASSVTSTDTQYF. The CDR3 DNA sequence: TGTGCCAGCAGCGTAACTAGCACAGATACGCAGTATTTT.

V is TRBV27 and J is TRBJ2-3; a weak D match, TRBD1 (5 bases). Germline assignment: CDR1 MNHEY and CDR2 SMNVEV (reference sequence). Trimming took off 5 bases at V and 0 bases at J, with 12 bases between the two ends. The CDR3 runs to 15 residues. CDR3 DNA sequence: TGTGCCAGCAGTCCAGGGTTCTCTAGCACAGATACGCAGTATTTT. Its protein is CASSPGFSSTDTQYF.

This clonotype was detected many times. The V gene is TRBV5-1, the J gene TRBJ1-4, with TRBD1 as a possible D gene (5 bases). This CDR3 has 15 amino acids. Per germline, CDR1 SGHRS and CDR2 YFSETQ. V dropped 0 bases and J dropped 4 bases, with 10 bases sitting between them. The CDR3 DNA sequence: TGCGCCAGCAGCTTGGGGGGCAGCATTAATGAAAAACTGTTTTTT. Translation: CASSLGGSINEKLFF.